This TCR beta chain is drawn from a study of control samples from healthy donors and cancer patients. The CDR3 is 12 residues long. Germline CDR1 reads LGHDT; CDR2 reads YNNKEL (reference sequence). The ends were cut back, 5 bases at V and 3 bases at J, with 4 bases in the middle. Sequencing was performed with immunoSEQ multiplex PCR; in TCRdb, only in-frame clones are kept and a portion is missing. Altogether around 120,000 clones are present, about 94% being singletons, with the ten largest covering 3.5% to 4%. The specimen was blood. The chain uses TRBV3-1 (or the pseudogene TRBV3-2) and TRBJ2-2, with unresolved D. This clonotype was sampled from a man aged 25 to 40 in good health. The CDR3 DNA follows: TGTGCCAGCAGCTTAGACACCGGGGAGCTGTTTTTT. Its protein product is CASSLDTGELFF.